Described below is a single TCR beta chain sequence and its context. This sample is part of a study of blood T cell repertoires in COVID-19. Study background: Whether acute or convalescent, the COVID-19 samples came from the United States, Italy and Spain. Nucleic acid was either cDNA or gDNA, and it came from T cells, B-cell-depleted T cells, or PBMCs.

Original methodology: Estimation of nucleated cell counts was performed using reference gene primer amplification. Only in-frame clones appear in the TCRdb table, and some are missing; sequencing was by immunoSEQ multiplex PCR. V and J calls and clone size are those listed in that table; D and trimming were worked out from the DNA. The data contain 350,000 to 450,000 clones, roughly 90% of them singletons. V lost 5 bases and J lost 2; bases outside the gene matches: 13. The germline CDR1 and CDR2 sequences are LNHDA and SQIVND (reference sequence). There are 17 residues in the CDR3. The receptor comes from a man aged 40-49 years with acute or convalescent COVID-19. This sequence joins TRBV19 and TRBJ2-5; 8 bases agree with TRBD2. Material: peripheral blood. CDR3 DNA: TGTGCCAGTAGTTTTGGCCTCTCGCGGGGGGATCAAGAGACCCAGTACTTC. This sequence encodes CASSFGLSRGDQETQYF.